The clone carrying this T cell receptor beta chain showed up just a few times. These data originate in a study of T-cell memory formation after mild COVID-19. From germline, CDR1 is LGHDT and CDR2 YNNKEL (reference sequence). Trimming pared 5 bases from V and 3 bases from J, leaving 6 bases between. The CDR3 extends over 12 amino acids. The authors produced TCR alpha and TCR beta cDNA libraries with sample barcodes and UMIs by 5'RACE using constant-segment primers. TCRdb analysed the 5' RACE reads with MiXCR anew, one entry per CDR3 protein. Found here are under 300,000 distinct CDR3 sequences, approximately 7.6% of them singletons; the top ten hold 20% to 25%.

The sequence derives from a young man who had mild COVID-19 (a few samples of this study predate the infection). Cell type and time point are not known. Specimen: PBMCs or a T cell subset sorted from them (not recorded which). The rearrangement uses TRBV3-1 and TRBJ2-3, with D unclear. The CDR3 loop reads CASSLFTDTQYF. CDR3 nucleotides: TGTGCCAGCAGCTTATTTACAGATACGCAGTATTTT.